This T cell receptor beta chain originates from a study of blood T cell repertoires in COVID-19. The V end lost 4 bases, the J end lost 0 bases, and 15 bases lay between the germline ends. The length of the CDR3 is 16 residues. Germline V lookup: CDR1 MNHNY, CDR2 SVGAGI (reference sequence). The table came from immunoSEQ multiplex PCR; TCRdb's copy has only in-frame clones and leaves some out. The table has 200,000 or so clones, 80% to 90% seen once. This sequence originates from a young woman in a cohort exposed to, infected with or recovered from COVID-19 (not recorded which). Input material: PBMCs or T cells enriched from blood (not recorded which). The genes are TRBV6-6 and TRBJ1-1, with a possible D match to TRBD1 (5 bases). This CDR3 is CASSFPGEGMNTEAFF. The CDR3 bases are TGTGCCAGCAGTTTTCCGGGGGAGGGAATGAACACTGAAGCTTTCTTT.